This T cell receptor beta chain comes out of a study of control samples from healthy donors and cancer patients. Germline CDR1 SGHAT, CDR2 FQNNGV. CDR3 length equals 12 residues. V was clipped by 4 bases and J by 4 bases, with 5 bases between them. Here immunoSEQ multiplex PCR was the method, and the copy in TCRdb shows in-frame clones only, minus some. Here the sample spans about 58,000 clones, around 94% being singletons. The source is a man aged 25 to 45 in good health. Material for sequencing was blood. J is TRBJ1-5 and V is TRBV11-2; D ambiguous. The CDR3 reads CASSSQNQPQHF. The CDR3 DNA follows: TGTGCCAGCAGCTCCCAGAATCAGCCCCAGCATTTT.